This T cell receptor (beta chain) appears in the sequencing data of a study of cytomegalovirus exposure and HLA in healthy donors. Regarding the study as a whole: TCR beta sequences reportedly predicted most subjects' HLA-A and HLA-B alleles accurately. A reported reduction in N-insertions relative to the 666-donor mean was seen in an Asian-associated ancestry cluster in a later analysis.

Although they were nominally healthy when sampled, donors likely had unrecorded immune exposures. The V segment lost 9 bases and the J segment 0 bases; nucleotides outside the gene matches: 5. This CDR3 spans 14 amino acids. Germline V gene sequence: CDR1 ENHRY, CDR2 SYGVKD. In this sample, this clone turned up once. Its antigen remains unknown. PCR amplification relied on 60 Vbeta primers (plus 13 Jbeta primers). The repertoire was sequenced with immunoSEQ multiplex PCR; TCRdb's copy has only in-frame clones and lacks some. The data contain some 150,000 clones, over 80% of them singletons. The chain combines TRBV10-3 with TRBJ2-3; TRBD1 aligns across 8 bases. Specimen: PBMCs. This receptor was taken from a woman aged 18 to 35 in good health and CMV-seronegative. The CDR3 reads CAIWTGTSTDTQYF. The CDR3 coding sequence is TGTGCCATATGGACAGGGACTAGCACAGATACGCAGTATTTT.